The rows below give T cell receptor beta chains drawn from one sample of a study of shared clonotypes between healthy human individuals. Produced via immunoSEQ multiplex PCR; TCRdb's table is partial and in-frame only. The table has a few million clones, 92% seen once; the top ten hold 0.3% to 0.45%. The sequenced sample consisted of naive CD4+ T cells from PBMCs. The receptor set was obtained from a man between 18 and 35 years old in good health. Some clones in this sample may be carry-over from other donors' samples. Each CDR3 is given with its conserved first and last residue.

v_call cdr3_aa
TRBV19 CASRSGRAPDTQYF
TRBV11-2 CASKKGDRGWSGELFF
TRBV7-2 CASSPLGGRVNEQFF
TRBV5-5 CASSLQGVAYEQYF
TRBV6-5 CASSKNTGELFF
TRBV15 CATSRDRGTGGELFF
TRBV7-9 CASSPWDRAVYNTGELFF
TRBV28 CASSWDRGLDTEAFF
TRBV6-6 CASSGRGVANEKLFF
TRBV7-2 CASSSPHQAAGANVLTF
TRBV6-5 CASRARGKGYEQYF
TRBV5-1 CASSLAGGPSYEQYF
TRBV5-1 CASSFQGGSYEQYF
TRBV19 CASSIWPPKYEQYF
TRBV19 CASSIGQGNYGYTF
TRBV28 CASRASHSSEAFF